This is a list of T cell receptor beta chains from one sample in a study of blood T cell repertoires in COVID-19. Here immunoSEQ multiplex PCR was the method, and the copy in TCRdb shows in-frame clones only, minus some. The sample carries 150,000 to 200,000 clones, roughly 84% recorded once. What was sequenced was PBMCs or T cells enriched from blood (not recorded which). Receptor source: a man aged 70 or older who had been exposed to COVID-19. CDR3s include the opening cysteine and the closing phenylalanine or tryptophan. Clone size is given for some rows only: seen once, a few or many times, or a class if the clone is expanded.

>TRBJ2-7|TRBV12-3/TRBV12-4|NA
CASSFPGDYEQYF
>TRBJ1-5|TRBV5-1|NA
CASSLGGSNQPQHF
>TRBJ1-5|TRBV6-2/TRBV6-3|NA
CASSYSGGARTRSNQPQHF
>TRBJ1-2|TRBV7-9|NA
CASSLGQGDYGYTF
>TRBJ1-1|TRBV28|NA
CASSLGTGRNTEAFF
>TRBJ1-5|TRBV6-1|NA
CASSEGRGYNQPQHF
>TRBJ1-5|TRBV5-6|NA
CASSFWTGTNQPQHF
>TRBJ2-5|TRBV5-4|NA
CASSFGTKKETQYF
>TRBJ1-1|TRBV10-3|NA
CAISALPGQGNTEAFF
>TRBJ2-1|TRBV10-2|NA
CASSPKSGRPNNEQFF
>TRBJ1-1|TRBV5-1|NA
CASSPQRINRGNTEAFF
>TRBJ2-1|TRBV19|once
CASSRLAGGEQFF
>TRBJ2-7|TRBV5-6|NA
CASSLRGASYEQYF
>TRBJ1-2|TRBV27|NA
CASSLKPTESYGYTF
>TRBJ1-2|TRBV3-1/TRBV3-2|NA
CASSQTGGYYGYTF
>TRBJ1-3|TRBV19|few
CASSIQGGSGNTIYF
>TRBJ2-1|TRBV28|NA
CASSPDRASEQFF
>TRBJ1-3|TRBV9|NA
CASSAKVGGASGNTIYF
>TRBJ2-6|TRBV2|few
CASRGQGASGANVLTF
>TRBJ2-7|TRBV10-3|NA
CATVDSYEQYF
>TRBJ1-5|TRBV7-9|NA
CASSLPGGNQPQHF
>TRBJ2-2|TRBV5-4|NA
CASSPGQTRTGELFF
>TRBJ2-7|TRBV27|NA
CASSFTRSYEQYF
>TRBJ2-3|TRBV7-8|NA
CASSRRPGTSGNTDTQYF
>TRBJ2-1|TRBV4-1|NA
CASSQERQATYNEQFF
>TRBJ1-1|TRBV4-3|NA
CASSQALDRENTEAFF
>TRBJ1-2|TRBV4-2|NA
CASSQDRGRSGYTF
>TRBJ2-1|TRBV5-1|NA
CASSLTGTSHNEQFF
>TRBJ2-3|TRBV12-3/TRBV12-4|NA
CASSLFVDTQYF
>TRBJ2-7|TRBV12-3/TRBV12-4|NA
CASSLRDGYEQYF
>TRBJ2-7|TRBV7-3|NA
CASSLGRGREQYF
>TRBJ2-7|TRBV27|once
CASSFKLSGQGYSYEQYF
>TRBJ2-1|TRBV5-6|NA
CASSWDRGNEQFF
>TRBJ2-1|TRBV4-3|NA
CASSPQTEILNEQFF
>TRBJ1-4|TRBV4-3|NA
CASSQEGQGTNEKLFF
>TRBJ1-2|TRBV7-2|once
CASSFGGHGGYTF
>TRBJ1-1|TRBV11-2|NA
CASSPPRQPTDTEAFF
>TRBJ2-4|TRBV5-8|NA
CASSLYAGVAKNIQYF
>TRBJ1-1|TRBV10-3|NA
CAISESNVGGRTEAFF
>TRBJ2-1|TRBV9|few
CASSPGPEGEQFF
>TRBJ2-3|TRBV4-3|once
CASSQQPTGGPTDTQYF
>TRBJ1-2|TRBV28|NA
CASAPGDNYGYTF